This entry lists 26 T cell receptor beta chains sequenced from one sample in a study of T-cell reconstitution after alpha-beta-depleted transplantation in children. As it was prepared, the TCRbeta library received unique molecular identifiers. TCRdb re-called the PCR reads with MiXCR, one entry per CDR3 protein. The table lists approximately 120,000 distinct CDR3 sequences, 9.5% to 10% of them singletons. The specimen comprised PBMCs, mostly from graft donor cells, sampled 180 days after TCRalphabeta/CD19-depleted stem cell transplant. These receptors originate from a girl younger than two who had a stem cell transplant for combined immunodeficiency, so the T cells may come from the graft donor.

This clonotype was observed a few times. V and J are TRBV7-9 and TRBJ1-3; 7 nucleotides agree with TRBD1. Germline values: CDR1 SEHNR, CDR2 FQNEAQ (reference sequence). J gave up 0 bases and V 2 bases, and 1 base lay outside the gene matches. The CDR3 runs to 15 residues. CDR3 sequence: CASSLRQGSGNTIYF. The CDR3 DNA is TGTGCCAGCAGCTTAAGACAGGGCTCTGGAAACACCATATATTTT. Full variable domain (outside the CDR3, taken from reference TRBV7-9 and TRBJ1-3): DTGVSQNPRHKITKRGQNVTFRCDPISEHNRLYWYRQTLGQGPEFLTYFQNEAQLEKSRLLSDRFSAERPKGSFSTLEIQRTEQGDSAMYLCASSLRQGSGNTIYFGEGSWLTVV.

This clonotype was seen many times. V usage is TRBV6-5 and J usage is TRBJ2-2, with 8 bases fitting TRBD2. Germline lookup yields CDR1 MNHEY and CDR2 SVGAGI. The V segment lost 6 bases and the J segment 3 bases; nucleotides outside the gene matches: 12. There are 17 residues in the CDR3. CDR3 DNA: TGTGCCAGCAGCCGATTCGGGGGGGCAGGGGACACCGGGGAGCTGTTTTTT. Translated, it gives CASSRFGGAGDTGELFF.

This clonotype was seen more than once but under ten times. The chain carries TRBV25-1 and TRBJ2-2; 9 bases are a match to TRBD1. The CDR3 is 16 amino acids. Germline V gives CDR1 MGHDK, CDR2 SYGVNS. The J segment lost 3 bases and the V segment lost 3 bases, leaving 5 bases of the junction unmatched. The CDR3 loop reads CASSDMGQGYTGELFF. The CDR3 DNA follows: TGTGCCAGCAGTGACATGGGACAGGGATACACCGGGGAGCTGTTTTTT.

The chain carries TRBV6-1 and TRBJ1-1; a weak D match, TRBD1 (6 bases). V lost 2 bases, J lost 0 bases, and 10 bases lay in between. Looked up from germline, CDR1 is MNHNS and CDR2 is SASEGT. This CDR3 spans 15 amino acids. CDR3 protein: CASSERRGMNTEAFF. The CDR3 DNA sequence: TGTGCCAGCAGTGAAAGGAGGGGGATGAACACTGAAGCTTTCTTT.

This rearrangement joins TRBV20-1 to TRBJ1-2; no reliable D call. This CDR3 has 12 amino acids. Between the trimmed V and J ends, which lost 3 bases and 5 bases, there was a span of 10 bases. CDR1 is DFQATT, CDR2 SNEGSKA, per germline (reference sequence). The CDR3 sequence is CSASWGGYGYTF. CDR3 sequence (DNA): TGCAGTGCTAGTTGGGGAGGGTATGGCTACACCTTC.

Worth noting for this clonotype: A read error may produce the germline difference seen at one junction end. The CDR3: CVSSSADQGFSYEQYF. The CDR3 nucleotides are TGTGTCAGCAGCTCCGCCGACCAGGGGTTCTCCTACGAGCAGTACTTC. The rearrangement uses TRBV13 and TRBJ2-7, with D possibly being TRBD1 (6 bases). From germline, CDR1 is PRHDT and CDR2 FYEKMQ (reference sequence). The CDR3 runs to 16 residues. Combining the CDR3 with reference TRBV13 and TRBJ2-7 gives the whole variable domain AAGVIQSPRHLIKEKRETATLKCYPIPRHDTVYWYQQGPGQDPQFLISFYEKMQSDKGSIPDRFSAQQFSDYHSELNMSSLELGDSALYFCVSSSADQGFSYEQYFGPGTRLTVT.

Comment on this clonotype: A much larger clonotype is one base distant, so this may be a read error. It is likely a read error, because the conserved phenylalanine at the end of the CDR3 is missing. This chain joins TRBV29-1 and TRBJ2-7; D uncertain. The V end was cut by 1 base, the J end by 1 base, with 8 bases between. The CDR3 has 13 amino acids. CDR1 and CDR2 from the germline V gene are SQVTM and ANQGSEA. CDR3 in DNA: TGCAGCGTTGAAGGAGACGGGTCCTACGAGCAGTACTTG. As protein: CSVEGDGSYEQYL.

The sample holds many counts of this clonotype. The chain carries TRBV12-3 or TRBV12-4 and TRBJ2-6, with a possible D match to TRBD2 (5 bases). The CDR3 length is 17 residues. V shed 5 bases and J shed 1 base, with 15 bases lying between them. CDR3 loop: CASSVRVTGSGANVLTF. In DNA, the CDR3 is TGTGCCAGCAGTGTAAGGGTTACGGGGTCTGGGGCCAACGTCCTGACTTTC.

Only a few counts were recorded for this clonotype. This chain links TRBV15 with TRBJ2-5; the D is unclear. V lost 0 bases and J 6 bases, leaving 11 bases between the germline ends. This CDR3 is 14 amino acids long. In germline, CDR1 is LNHNV, CDR2 YYDKDF (reference sequence). CDR3 residues: CATSRDFAEKTQYF. The CDR3 DNA sequence: TGTGCCACCAGCAGAGATTTTGCGGAGAAGACCCAGTACTTC.

In its sample, this clonotype was seen a few times. The chain carries TRBV5-1 and TRBJ2-1; TRBD1 or TRBD2 may be the D gene (7 bases each). The V end was cut by 2 bases, the J end by 0 bases, with 15 bases between. The CDR3 has 17 residues. The V gene's germline CDR1 is SGHRS and CDR2 YFSETQ. The CDR3 sequence is CASSLRQGGSSYNEQFF. CDR3 nucleotides: TGCGCCAGCAGCTTACGGCAGGGGGGGAGCTCCTACAATGAGCAGTTCTTC.

The chain carries TRBV7-9 and TRBJ2-1; TRBD2 matches at 8 bases. The V gene's germline CDR1 is SEHNR and CDR2 FQNEAQ (reference sequence). The CDR3 runs 14 residues. J was trimmed by 5 bases and V by 5 bases; bases with no gene match: 5. Here the CDR3 reads CASSTLAGHNEQFF. The CDR3, as DNA: TGTGCCAGCAGCACCTTAGCGGGACACAATGAGCAGTTCTTC.

This chain connects TRBV4-2 to TRBJ1-6, with D unresolved. Germline CDR1 reads LGHNA; CDR2 reads YNFKEQ. V lost 3 bases to trimming and J lost 4 bases, with 16 bases between them. This CDR3 contains 17 residues. The CDR3 DNA follows: TGTGCCAGCAGCCACAAATCCGGACGGCCTTATAATTCACCCCTCCACTTT. This translates into CASSHKSGRPYNSPLHF.

This chain links TRBV20-1 with TRBJ2-1; D unresolved. The CDR3 is 12 residues long. Per germline, CDR1 DFQATT and CDR2 SNEGSKA (reference sequence). Trimming shortened V by 5 bases and J by 5 bases, and 10 bases separated the two germline ends. For the CDR3, the DNA is TGCAGTGCTTTCGGGCTGAACAATGAGCAGTTCTTC. Encoded protein: CSAFGLNNEQFF.

The V gene is TRBV19, the J gene TRBJ1-1; 9 bases are shared with TRBD1. This CDR3 contains 15 residues. Germline CDR1 LNHDA, CDR2 SQIVND (reference sequence). The trim removed 7 bases at V and 0 bases at J, leaving 6 bases unmatched. In nucleotides, the CDR3 is TGTGCCAGTACGGACAGGGGCATTATGAACACTGAAGCTTTCTTT. Translated, it gives CASTDRGIMNTEAFF.

This clonotype was recorded many times. J is TRBJ1-1 and V is TRBV29-1; a possible D gene is TRBD1 (6 bases). Trimming stripped 5 bases from V and 5 bases from J, with 12 bases between. Germline V CDR1 and CDR2: SQVTM, ANQGSEA. The CDR3 runs 12 residues. The CDR3 DNA reads as TGCAGCGTTCGCAGGGGCGTTACTGAAGCTTTCTTT. This sequence encodes CSVRRGVTEAFF.

This clonotype appeared a few times. CDR3 region: CASSLAWGSGGHGYTF. The CDR3 DNA reads as TGTGCCAGCAGCTTGGCATGGGGGTCAGGGGGTCATGGCTACACCTTC. The V gene is TRBV5-5, the J gene TRBJ1-2, with 7 bases identical to TRBD1. This CDR3 spans 16 amino acids. The V segment lost 0 bases and the J segment 6 bases; nucleotides outside the gene matches: 11. CDR1 is SGHKS, CDR2 YYEKEE, per germline (reference sequence).

V usage is TRBV12-3 or TRBV12-4 and J usage is TRBJ1-5; TRBD1 is a possible D gene (5 bases). The CDR3 contains 14 residues. The V end was cut by 3 bases, the J end by 2 bases, with 8 bases between. In DNA form, the CDR3 reads TGTGCCAGCAGTTTTGGCAGGGGCAATCAGCCCCAGCATTTT. Encoded protein: CASSFGRGNQPQHF.

The table lists this clonotype with many counts. V and J are TRBV5-1 and TRBJ2-2; 9 bases map to TRBD1. CDR3 length: 15 residues. Germline lookup yields CDR1 SGHRS and CDR2 YFSETQ. V lost 7 bases and J lost 5; bases outside the gene matches: 9. CDR3 nucleotide sequence: TGCGCCAGCTCCATACAGGGGGCGCTTACCGGGGAGCTGTTTTTT. Its translation: CASSIQGALTGELFF.

The sample holds many counts of this clonotype. This rearrangement joins TRBV27 to TRBJ2-1; D may correspond to TRBD1 or TRBD2 (5 bases each). CDR1 MNHEY and CDR2 SMNVEV come from the germline V gene (reference sequence). Trimming cost V 5 bases and J 4 bases, with 12 bases left between them. The CDR3 covers 14 residues. CDR3 residues: CASSPGTLYNEQFF. The CDR3 nucleotides read TGTGCCAGCAGTCCAGGGACCTTGTACAATGAGCAGTTCTTC.

This clonotype was recorded a few times. This chain uses TRBV6-2 or TRBV6-3 with TRBJ2-1; D possibly corresponds to TRBD1 (7 bases). This CDR3 is built from 16 residues. CDR1 and CDR2 from the germline V gene are MNHEY and SVGEGT. V was trimmed by 0 bases and J by 6 bases, leaving 15 bases between them. This chain's CDR3 is CASSYSNRGLGNEQFF. In DNA, the CDR3 is TGTGCCAGCAGTTACTCGAACAGGGGACTGGGCAATGAGCAGTTCTTC.

The table lists this clonotype with a few counts. The rearrangement joins TRBV12-5 to TRBJ2-1; no clear D. The CDR3 is 12 amino acids. The germline CDR1 and CDR2 sequences are LGHNT and FRNRAP. V lost 1 base to trimming and J lost 7 bases, with 5 bases between them. The CDR3 sequence: CASGLAANEQFF. The CDR3 coding sequence is TGTGCTAGTGGTTTGGCAGCGAATGAGCAGTTCTTC.

V and J are TRBV4-1 and TRBJ1-2; TRBD1 is a possible D gene (6 bases). CDR1 and CDR2 from the germline V gene are MGHRA and YSYEKL. V was shortened by 5 bases and J by 5 bases, with 18 bases between the two germline ends. This CDR3 contains 15 residues. Here the CDR3 DNA reads TGCGCCAGCAGCGAACGACAGGTTTCTAGGTATGGCTACACCTTC. Protein: CASSERQVSRYGYTF.

This rearrangement joins TRBV20-1 to TRBJ2-2; maybe TRBD2 (7 bases). The germline V and J ends were trimmed by 1 base and 6 bases, with 12 bases remaining between them. In germline, CDR1 is DFQATT, CDR2 SNEGSKA (reference sequence). The CDR3 contains 14 residues. CDR3 coding DNA: TGCAGTGCTAGAGTAGCGCGGGGGCCCGGGGAGCTGTTTTTT. Amino acids: CSARVARGPGELFF.

This chain links TRBV24-1 with TRBJ2-1; 13 nucleotides agree with TRBD2. The germline CDR1 and CDR2 sequences are KGHDR and SFDVKD. The CDR3 sequence is 14 residues long. With V trimmed by 7 bases and J by 7 bases, 3 bases remained unmatched. The CDR3 nucleotides are TGTGCCACCAGAGGACTAGCGGGAGTGAATGAGCAGTTCTTC. The encoded protein is CATRGLAGVNEQFF.

The CDR3 bases are TGTGCCAGCAGCTTAACTCATTCCCAACAGCCCCAGCATTTT. This translates into CASSLTHSQQPQHF. This chain connects TRBV5-5 to TRBJ1-5; D gene uncertain. Deletions cut 2 bases from V and 7 bases from J, with 13 bases between. The CDR3 extends over 14 amino acids. Germline values: CDR1 SGHKS, CDR2 YYEKEE (reference sequence).

This clonotype came up many times. V usage is TRBV20-1 and J usage is TRBJ1-6; D is possibly TRBD1 (5 bases). The CDR3 consists of 10 residues. Between the trimmed V and J ends, which lost 5 bases and 14 bases, there was a span of 10 bases. From germline, CDR1 is DFQATT and CDR2 SNEGSKA (reference sequence). This CDR3 is CSAGGAALHF. CDR3 coding DNA: TGCAGTGCTGGAGGGGCAGCCCTCCACTTT.